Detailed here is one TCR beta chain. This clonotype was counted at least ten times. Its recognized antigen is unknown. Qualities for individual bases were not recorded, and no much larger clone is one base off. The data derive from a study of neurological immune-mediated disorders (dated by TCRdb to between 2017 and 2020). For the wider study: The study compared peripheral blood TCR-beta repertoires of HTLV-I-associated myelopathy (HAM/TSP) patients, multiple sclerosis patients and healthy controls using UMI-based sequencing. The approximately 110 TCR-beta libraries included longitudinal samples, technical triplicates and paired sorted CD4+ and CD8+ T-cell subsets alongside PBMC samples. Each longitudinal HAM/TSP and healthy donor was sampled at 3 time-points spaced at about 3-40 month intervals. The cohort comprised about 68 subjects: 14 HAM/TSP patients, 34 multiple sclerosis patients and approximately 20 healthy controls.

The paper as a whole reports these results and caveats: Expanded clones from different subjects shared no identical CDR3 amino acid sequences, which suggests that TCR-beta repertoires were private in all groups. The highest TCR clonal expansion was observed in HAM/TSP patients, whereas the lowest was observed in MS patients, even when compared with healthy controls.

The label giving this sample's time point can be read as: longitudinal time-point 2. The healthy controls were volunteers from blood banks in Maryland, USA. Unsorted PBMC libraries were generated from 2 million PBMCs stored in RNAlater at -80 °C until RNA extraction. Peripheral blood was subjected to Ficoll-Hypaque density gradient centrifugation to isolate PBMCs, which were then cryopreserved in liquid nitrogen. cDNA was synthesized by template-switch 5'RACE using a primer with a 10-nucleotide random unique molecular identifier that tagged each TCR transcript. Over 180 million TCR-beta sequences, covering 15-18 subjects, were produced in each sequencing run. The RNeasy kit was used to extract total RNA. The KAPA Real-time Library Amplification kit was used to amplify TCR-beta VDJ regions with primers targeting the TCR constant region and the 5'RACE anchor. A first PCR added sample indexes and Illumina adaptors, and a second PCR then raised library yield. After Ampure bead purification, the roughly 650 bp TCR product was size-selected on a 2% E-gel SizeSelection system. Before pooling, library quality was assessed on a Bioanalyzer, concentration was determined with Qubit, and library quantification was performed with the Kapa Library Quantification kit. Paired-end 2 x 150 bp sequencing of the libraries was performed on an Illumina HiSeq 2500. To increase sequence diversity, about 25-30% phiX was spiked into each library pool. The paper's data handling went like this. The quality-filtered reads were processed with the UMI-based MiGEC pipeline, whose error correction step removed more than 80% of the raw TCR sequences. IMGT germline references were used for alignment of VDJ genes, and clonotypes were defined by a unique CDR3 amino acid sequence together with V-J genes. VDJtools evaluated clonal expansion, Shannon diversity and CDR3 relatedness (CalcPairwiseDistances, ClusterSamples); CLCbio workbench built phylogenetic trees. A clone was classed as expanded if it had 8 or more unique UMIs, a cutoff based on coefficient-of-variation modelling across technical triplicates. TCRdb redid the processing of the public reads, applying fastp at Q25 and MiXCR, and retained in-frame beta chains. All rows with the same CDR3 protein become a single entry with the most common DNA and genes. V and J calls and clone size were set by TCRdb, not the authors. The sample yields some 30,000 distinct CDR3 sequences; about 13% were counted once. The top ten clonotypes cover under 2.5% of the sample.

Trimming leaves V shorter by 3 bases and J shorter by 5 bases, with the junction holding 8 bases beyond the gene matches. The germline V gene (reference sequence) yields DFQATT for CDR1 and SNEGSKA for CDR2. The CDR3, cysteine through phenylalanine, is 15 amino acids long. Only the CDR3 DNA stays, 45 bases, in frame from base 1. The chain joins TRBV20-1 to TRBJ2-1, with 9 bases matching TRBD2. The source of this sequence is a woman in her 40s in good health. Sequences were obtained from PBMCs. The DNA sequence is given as TGCAGTGCTAGTGGGGCGGGAGGGTGGAACAATGAGCAGTTCTTC. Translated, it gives CSASGAGGWNNEQFF.